Below, one T cell receptor (beta chain) is given with its context. This clone was picked up one time. What antigen it recognizes has not been identified. No base quality information exists; no much larger clone differs at one position. The primary melanoma of each patient had been surgically resected and was considered potentially curable but at risk of metastatic recurrence. V and J lose 6 bases and 5 bases, and a span of 16 bases separates them. According to the germline V gene, CDR1 reads SGHNT and CDR2 reads YENEEA. Its CDR3 holds 14 amino acids, cysteine through phenylalanine. This entry keeps only the CDR3 DNA: 42 bases, framed from base 1. The entry originates in a study of primary melanoma T cells and metastatic recurrence (TCRdb year 2020). Study-wide context: The cohort was made up of about 200 primary melanomas of stage T2 to T4, with thickness greater than 1 mm. The study tested whether T-cell fraction and T-cell repertoire clonality in primary melanoma tumors predicted patient outcome. The T-cell fraction measured by TCR beta sequencing was compared against progression-free survival as the clinical outcome. Histopathological grading of tumor-infiltrating lymphocytes was compared with the sequencing-derived T-cell fraction. What the work shows at the level of the full study, not this receptor alone: A T-cell fraction above 20% appeared protective regardless of ulceration status, mitotic rate or nodal disease. An effective T-cell-mediated antitumor response in primary melanoma was framed by the authors only as a suggestion, not a demonstrated mechanism. Adding T-cell fraction to tumor thickness reportedly improved progression-free survival prediction more than adding any other histopathological variable. Progression-free survival was reportedly predicted by the tumor T-cell fraction independently of thickness, ulceration, mitotic rate and age.

The library was built by means of the immunoSEQ multiplex PCR assay. High-throughput sequencing of the T-cell receptor beta chain was performed on primary melanoma tumor tissue. In the original analysis: TCRB CDR3 sharing between samples and the distribution of insertions and deletions were included in the repertoire analyses. The predictive value of the T-cell fraction was ranked against histopathological variables by a gradient-boosted model. TCRdb limited this immuneACCESS table to in-frame rearrangements with V and J called. A share of clones is missing; checked studies link under half to unresolved V genes, and the rest is unexplained. V and J calls and clone size follow that table, whereas D and trimming were derived from the DNA. The sample table lists some 270 clones, around 90% of them with a count of one. The ten top clones hold 7.5% to 10% of the sample.

The sequenced sample consisted of melanoma tumor tissue. The chain is encoded by TRBV11-3 joined to TRBJ1-1; 6 matching bases give a weak D call of TRBD1. The origin of this receptor is a human donor with melanoma. Here is the DNA: TGTGCCAGCAGGCGTACAGGGCGTAGGACTGAAGCTTTCTTT. Translated, it reads CASRRTGRRTEAFF.